These T cell receptor beta chains were read from a single sample in a study of blood T cell repertoires in COVID-19. Produced via immunoSEQ multiplex PCR; TCRdb's table is partial and in-frame only. The sample records 90,000 or so clones, 75% to 90% being singletons. Sample: peripheral blood. These receptors originate from a man in his 60s with acute or convalescent COVID-19. Both conserved end residues are part of each CDR3. A D gene is named only where the DNA matches it firmly.

V	D	J	CDR3	DNA
TRBV24-1	NA	TRBJ2-1	CATSAIDRNEQFF	TGTGCCACCAGTGCCATAGACAGAAATGAGCAGTTCTTC
TRBV12-5	TRBD1	TRBJ1-2	CASGFRQGSGYYGYTF	TGTGCTAGTGGTTTCCGACAGGGGAGCGGGTACTATGGCTACACCTTC
TRBV6-1	NA	TRBJ1-6	CASTLGRGNSPLHF	TGTGCCAGCACTCTTGGGAGGGGGAATTCACCCCTCCACTTT
TRBV19	TRBD1	TRBJ1-1	CASSTNTGTGYYKSEAFF	TGTGCCAGTAGTACAAATACCGGGACAGGGTACTATAAGTCTGAAGCTTTCTTT
TRBV16	TRBD1	TRBJ2-7	CASSQHHGGTGGNYEQYF	TGTGCCAGCAGCCAACACCACGGGGGGACAGGGGGCAACTACGAGCAGTACTTC
TRBV2	NA	TRBJ1-2	CASRAGGAGYYGYTF	TGTGCCAGTCGTGCTGGGGGGGCTGGGTACTATGGCTACACCTTC
TRBV7-2	TRBD1	TRBJ2-1	CASSTPDRVRQFYNEQFF	TGTGCCAGCAGCACACCGGACAGGGTTCGTCAGTTCTACAATGAGCAGTTCTTC
TRBV18	NA	TRBJ2-3	CASSPIHRTSTDTQYF	TGTGCCAGCTCACCAATCCACAGGACCAGCACAGATACGCAGTATTTT
TRBV10-2	NA	TRBJ1-6	CASSESIQGNSPLHF	TGCGCCAGCAGTGAGTCGATACAGGGCAATTCACCCCTCCACTTT
TRBV24-1	NA	TRBJ2-1	CATSDPLDMGEQFF	TGTGCCACCAGTGATCCACTCGACATGGGTGAGCAGTTCTTC
TRBV5-6	TRBD2	TRBJ2-1	CASSLEVSGGTEQFF	TGTGCCAGCAGCCTGGAGGTTAGCGGGGGCACTGAGCAGTTCTTC
TRBV29-1	NA	TRBJ2-5	CSVSGVTTSWETQYF	TGCAGCGTCTCAGGGGTAACCACCTCTTGGGAGACCCAGTACTTC